Detailed here is one T cell receptor beta chain. Germline V lookup: CDR1 MDHEN, CDR2 SYDVKM. V trimming: 5 bases; J trimming: 2 bases; junction bases outside the gene matches: 4. This CDR3 is built from 15 residues. Per the original methods: Cell counts per sample came from amplifying reference gene primers. The repertoire was sequenced with immunoSEQ multiplex PCR; TCRdb's copy has only in-frame clones and lacks some. D and trimming were read from the DNA, whereas the V and J calls and clone size are those reported in that table. The sample carries 110,000 or so clones, 80% to 90% recorded once. These data come from a study of blood T cell repertoires in COVID-19. In the study overall: Acute-phase and convalescent COVID-19 samples originated in the United States, Italy and Spain.

This receptor was taken from a man aged 70 or older with active or convalescent COVID-19. The gene calls are TRBV28 and TRBJ2-3; 10 bases match TRBD1. The sequenced sample was peripheral blood. The CDR3 here is CASSPGTGDTDTQYF. The CDR3 nucleotides read TGTGCCAGCAGTCCAGGGACAGGGGACACAGATACGCAGTATTTT.